The 15 T cell receptor beta chains given below trace back to one sample, sequenced in a study of shared clonotypes between healthy human individuals. Sequencing used immunoSEQ multiplex PCR; TCRdb keeps in-frame clones, though not all of them. The repertoire consists of 2 million to 2.5 million clones, with 85% to 95% occurring once and the leading ten covering around 0.13%. Material: naive CD4+ T cells sorted from blood. Subset meaning: CD45RA+ positively selected. Every receptor here comes from a young man in good health.

The gene calls are TRBV9 and TRBJ2-7; the D is unclear. V was trimmed by 4 bases and J by 6 bases, leaving 8 bases between them. Germline CDR1 SGDLS, CDR2 YYNGEE. The CDR3 totals 11 residues. CDR3 sequence (DNA): TGTGCCAGCAGCTCGTCCGGCGAGCAGTACTTC. Residues: CASSSSGEQYF.

The count of this clone is one. V is TRBV28 and J is TRBJ1-1; 10 nucleotides align to TRBD1. Germline V gene lookup returns CDR1 MDHEN and CDR2 SYDVKM. The CDR3 runs to 15 residues. The V gene end was trimmed by 1 base and the J gene end by 3 bases; junction bases not matched to a gene: 2. CDR3 DNA sequence: TGTGCCAGCAGTTTATCCGGGACAGGGGACACTGAAGCTTTCTTT. This codes for CASSLSGTGDTEAFF.

The chain uses TRBV6-1 and TRBJ1-5; 7 bases line up with TRBD1. This CDR3 spans 14 amino acids. Germline-derived CDR1 and CDR2 are MNHNS and SASEGT. The V and J ends lost 4 bases and 3 bases, in that order; junction bases with no gene match: 3. Written as DNA, the CDR3 is TGTGCCAGCAGTGGGACAGGTTTCAATCAGCCCCAGCATTTT. The encoded protein is CASSGTGFNQPQHF.

The rearrangement uses TRBV6-1 and TRBJ2-2, with D possibly matching TRBD1 (6 bases). There are 14 residues in the CDR3. Deletions cut 7 bases from V and 7 bases from J, with 16 bases between. Germline CDR1 is MNHNS and CDR2 is SASEGT. The CDR3: CASNYDRTSGELFF. DNA of the CDR3: TGTGCCAGCAACTATGACAGGACCAGCGGGGAGCTGTTTTTT.

To note about this clone: A read error may account for a junction end that differs from germline. This sequence joins TRBV7-7 and TRBJ2-5; TRBD2 matches at 11 bases. CDR1 SSHAT and CDR2 FNYEAQ come from the germline V gene (reference sequence). The CDR3 length is 17 residues. CDR3 nucleotide sequence: TGTGCTAGCAGCTTATCATTAGCGGGAGGGCCACGGGAGACCCAGTACTTC. It specifies CASSLSLAGGPRETQYF.

This chain links TRBV6-6 with TRBJ2-5, with TRBD2 identical over 7 bases. The CDR3 is 14 residues long. Unmatched junction bases numbered 5, after V lost 5 bases and J lost 2 bases. CDR1 and CDR2 from the germline V gene are MNHNY and SVGAGI (reference sequence). DNA for the CDR3: TGTGCCAGCAGTCTAGCGGCCGTACAAGAGACCCAGTACTTC. Translated: CASSLAAVQETQYF.

The chain joins TRBV7-2 to TRBJ2-5; 11 bases fit TRBD2. The CDR3 has 14 residues. Germline V CDR1 and CDR2: SGHTA, FQGNSA. With 7 bases clipped from V and 4 bases from J, the junction kept 5 bases outside the gene matches. The CDR3 reads CASTVSGRGETQYF. DNA of the CDR3: TGTGCCAGCACCGTTAGCGGGAGGGGAGAGACCCAGTACTTC.

The chain carries TRBV6-5 and TRBJ2-7, with 10 bases identical to TRBD1. Germline-derived CDR1 and CDR2 are MNHEY and SVGAGI. The V gene end was trimmed by 4 bases and the J gene end by 2 bases; junction bases not matched to a gene: 5. CDR3 length: 15 residues. The CDR3 spells CASSLSDRGAYEQYF. The CDR3 DNA sequence: TGTGCCAGCAGTTTGTCGGACAGGGGGGCCTACGAGCAGTACTTC.

This chain joins TRBV4-1 and TRBJ2-7; the D gene is possibly TRBD1 (5 bases). V was cut by 4 bases and J by 3 bases, with 10 bases left in between. The germline V gene has CDR1 MGHRA and CDR2 YSYEKL. CDR3 length: 13 amino acids. CDR3 loop: CASSPSGNYEQYF. The CDR3 nucleotides are TGCGCCAGCAGCCCTTCAGGGAACTACGAGCAGTACTTC.

The V gene is TRBV28, the J gene TRBJ2-3; D is perhaps TRBD2 (6 bases). This CDR3 comprises 14 residues. Germline lookup yields CDR1 MDHEN and CDR2 SYDVKM. V was pared by 8 bases and J by 6 bases, with 18 bases between. The DNA of the CDR3 is TGTGCCAGCGCCTTAGCGGTGGAGTCGGATACGCAGTATTTT. It translates to CASALAVESDTQYF.

This chain joins TRBV6-5 and TRBJ2-5; 7 nucleotides agree with TRBD2. Germline V gene data show CDR1 as MNHEY and CDR2 as SVGAGI. The CDR3 totals 13 residues. The V and J ends lost 6 bases and 1 base, in that order; junction bases with no gene match: 2. CDR3 coding DNA: TGTGCCAGCAGCGGGACTATCCAAGAGACCCAGTACTTC. It yields the protein CASSGTIQETQYF.

The chain couples TRBV4-3 to TRBJ1-1, with D possibly being TRBD1 (6 bases). Germline V gene lookup returns CDR1 LGHNA and CDR2 YSLEER. The V gene lost 4 bases and the J gene lost 0 bases, with 9 bases spanning the gap. The CDR3 runs to 14 residues. The CDR3 DNA reads TGCGCCAGCAGCCGCCGGACAGTGAACACTGAAGCTTTCTTT. Translated: CASSRRTVNTEAFF.

The rearrangement links TRBV18 to TRBJ1-5; no reliable D call. Germline CDR1 KGHSH, CDR2 LQKENI. Trimming removed 3 bases from V and 7 bases from J, with 13 bases in between. The CDR3 has 14 residues. CDR3 region: CASSPGEGRQPQHF. CDR3 bases: TGTGCCAGCTCACCCGGGGAGGGAAGGCAGCCCCAGCATTTT.

The genes are TRBV19 and TRBJ1-3; possible D gene TRBD1, 5 bases. The length of the CDR3 is 15 residues. V was shortened by 3 bases and J by 0 bases, with 9 bases between the two germline ends. CDR1 and CDR2 from the germline V gene are LNHDA and SQIVND (reference sequence). CDR3 sequence reads: CASSIQGLSGNTIYF. CDR3 coding DNA: TGTGCCAGTAGTATTCAGGGACTCTCTGGAAACACCATATATTTT.

The CDR3: CASSLYGRGLEKLFF. In DNA, the CDR3 is TGTGCCAGCAGTTTATATGGCAGGGGCCTTGAAAAACTGTTTTTT. The chain joins TRBV28 to TRBJ1-4, with D perhaps matching TRBD1 (6 bases). Trimming removed 1 base from V and 7 bases from J, with 13 bases in between. CDR1 and CDR2 (germline): MDHEN, SYDVKM. The CDR3 spans 15 residues. The full variable domain, rest sourced from reference TRBV28 and TRBJ1-4, is DVKVTQSSRYLVKRTGEKVFLECVQDMDHENMFWYRQDPGLGLRLIYFSYDVKMKEKGDIPEGYSVSREKKERFSLILESASTNQTSMYLCASSLYGRGLEKLFFGSGTQLSVL.